This TCR beta chain was captured in a study of cytomegalovirus exposure and HLA in healthy donors. The wider study: In terms of ancestry, the Caucasian-associated cluster contained 75% to 85% of the roughly 400 genotyped donors. Overall study results and limits: A later analysis linked a missense DCLRE1C variant to TCR beta V- and J-gene trimming. As a later analysis revealed, most CMV-associated TCR beta chains appeared HLA-restricted.

CDR3 length: 13 amino acids. J lost 5 bases, V lost 4 bases, and 3 bases had no gene match. The germline gives CDR1 SGDLS, CDR2 YYNGEE. PCR used 60 Vbeta primers and 13 Jbeta primers. Sequenced by immunoSEQ multiplex PCR; TCRdb stores in-frame clones only, minus some. The sample has roughly 100,000 clones, 60% to 70% seen once. This clone has a handful of counts. The antigen is not known. The chain links TRBV9 to TRBJ1-2; 9 bases fit TRBD1. The receptor was isolated from a young man in good health and CMV-seropositive. Material: PBMCs. CDR3: CASSYDRGYGYTF. The CDR3 DNA reads TGTGCCAGCAGCTACGACAGGGGGTATGGCTACACCTTC. The whole variable domain, filled in from reference TRBV9 and TRBJ1-2, reads DSGVTQTPKHLITATGQRVTLRCSPRSGDLSVYWYQQSLDQGLQFLIQYYNGEERAKGNILERFSAQQFPDLHSELNLSSLELGDSALYFCASSYDRGYGYTFGSGTRLTVV.